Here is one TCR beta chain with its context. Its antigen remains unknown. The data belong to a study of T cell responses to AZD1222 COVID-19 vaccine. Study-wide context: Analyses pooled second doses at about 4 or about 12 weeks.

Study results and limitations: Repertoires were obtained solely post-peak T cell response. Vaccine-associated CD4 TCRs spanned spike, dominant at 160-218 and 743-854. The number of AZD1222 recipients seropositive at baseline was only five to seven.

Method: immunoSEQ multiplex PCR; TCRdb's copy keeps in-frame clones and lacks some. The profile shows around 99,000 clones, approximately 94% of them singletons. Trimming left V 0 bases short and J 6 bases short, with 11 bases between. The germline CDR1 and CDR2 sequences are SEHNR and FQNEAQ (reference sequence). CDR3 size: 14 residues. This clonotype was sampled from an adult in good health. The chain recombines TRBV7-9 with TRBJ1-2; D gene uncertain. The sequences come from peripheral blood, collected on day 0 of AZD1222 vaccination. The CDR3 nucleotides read TGTGCCAGCAGCTTAGCGGCCTTTATGAATGGCTACACCTTC. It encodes CASSLAAFMNGYTF.